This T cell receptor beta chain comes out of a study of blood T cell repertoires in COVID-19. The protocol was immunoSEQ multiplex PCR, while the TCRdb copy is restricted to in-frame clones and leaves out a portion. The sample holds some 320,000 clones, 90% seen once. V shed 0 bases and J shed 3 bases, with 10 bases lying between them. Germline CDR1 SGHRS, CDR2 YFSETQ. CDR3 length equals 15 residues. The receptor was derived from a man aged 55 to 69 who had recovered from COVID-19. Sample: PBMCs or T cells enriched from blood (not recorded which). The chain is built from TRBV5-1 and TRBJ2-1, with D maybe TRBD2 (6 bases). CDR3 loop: CASSLAGTYYNEQFF. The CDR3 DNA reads TGCGCCAGCAGCTTGGCTGGGACTTACTACAATGAGCAGTTCTTC.